This TCR beta chain derives from a study of shared clonotypes between healthy human individuals. The study's findings and limits: Clonotypes shared by all four sorted-subset donors had higher generation probabilities than non-shared clonotypes. Naive subsets typically showed greater estimated richness than memory subsets.

CDR1 and CDR2 (germline): SGHAT, FQNNGV. This CDR3 spans 11 amino acids. Trimming stripped 3 bases from V and 4 bases from J, with 4 bases between. On this clone itself: Its antigen is currently unknown. Other DNA sequences in the sample encode the same CDR3.

Method: immunoSEQ multiplex PCR; TCRdb's copy keeps in-frame clones and lacks some. The top ten clones hold around 0.13% of a sample with some 2,000,000 clones, under 97% of them seen once. Those who donated were healthy HIV-negative adults, with no recent acute infections or vaccinations reported. The receptor comes from a man between 18 and 35 years old in good health. V is TRBV11-2 and J is TRBJ2-7; D is unclear. Sequencing was done on a sample of naive CD4+ T cells sorted from blood. Indicated subset: CD45RA+ positively selected. The CDR3 DNA reads TGTGCCAGCAGCTTTTCTTACGAGCAGTACTTC. Translated, it gives CASSFSYEQYF.